This T cell receptor beta chain derives from a study of T cell repertoires in cytomegalovirus infection. In the study overall: Carrying CMV and the relevant HLA type showed in public TCR beta signatures. Study-level results: Across the ex vivo response, the dominant clonotypes were HLA-C-restricted CMV-specific TCR beta clonotypes. The cumulative frequency of public TCR beta families distinguished individuals who carried CMV together with the relevant HLA.

TCRdb processed the reads anew with MiXCR; each CDR3 protein has one entry. The table records about a million distinct CDR3 sequences, approximately 33% of them present only once. As concerns this clonotype: Its antigen is unknown.

There are 11 residues in the CDR3. From germline, CDR1 is MDHEN and CDR2 SYDVKM. With 5 bases removed from V and 12 bases from J, the gap between germline ends came to 11 bases. V gene TRBV28 combines with J gene TRBJ1-5; D is unclear. The sequence derives from a human donor in good health (CMV status not recorded). Some clones in this sample may be carry-over from other donors' samples. The sequences come from cultured CD8+ T cells from PBMCs, collected from culture after CMV antigen stimulation. The CDR3, as DNA: TGTGCCAGCAGTAATGGGTCTCACCAGCATTTT. This codes for CASSNGSHQHF.